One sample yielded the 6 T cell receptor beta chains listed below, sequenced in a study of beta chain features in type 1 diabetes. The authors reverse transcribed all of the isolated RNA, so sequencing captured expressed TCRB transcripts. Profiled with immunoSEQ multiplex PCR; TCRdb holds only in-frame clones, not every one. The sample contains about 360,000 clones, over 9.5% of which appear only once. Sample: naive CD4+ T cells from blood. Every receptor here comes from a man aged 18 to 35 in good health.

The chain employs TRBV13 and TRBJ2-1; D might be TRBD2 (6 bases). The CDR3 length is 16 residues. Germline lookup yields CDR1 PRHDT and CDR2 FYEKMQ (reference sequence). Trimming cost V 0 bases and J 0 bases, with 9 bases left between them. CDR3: CASSLGDGGSYNEQFF. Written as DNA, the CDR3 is TGTGCCAGCAGCTTAGGCGACGGGGGCTCCTACAATGAGCAGTTCTTC.

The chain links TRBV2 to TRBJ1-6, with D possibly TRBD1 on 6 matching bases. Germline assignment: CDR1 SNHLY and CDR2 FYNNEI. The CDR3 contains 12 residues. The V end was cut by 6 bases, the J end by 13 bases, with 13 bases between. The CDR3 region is CASRGDRSPLHF. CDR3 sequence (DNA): TGTGCCAGCAGGGGAGACAGGTCCCCCCTCCACTTT. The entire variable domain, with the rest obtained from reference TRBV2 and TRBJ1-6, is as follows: EPEVTQTPSHQVTQMGQEVILRCVPISNHLYFYWYRQILGQKVEFLVSFYNNEISEKSEIFDDQFSVERPDGSNFTLKIRSTKLEDSAMYFCASRGDRSPLHFGNGTRLTVT.

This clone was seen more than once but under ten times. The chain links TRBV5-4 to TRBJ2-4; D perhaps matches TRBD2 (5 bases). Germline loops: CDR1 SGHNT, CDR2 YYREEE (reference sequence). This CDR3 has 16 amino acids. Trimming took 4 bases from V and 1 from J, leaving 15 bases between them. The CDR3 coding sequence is TGTGCCAGCAGCGAACCCCCGTCGGGGGCCAAAAACATTCAGTACTTC. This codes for CASSEPPSGAKNIQYF.

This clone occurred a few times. CDR3 region: CASSLAAGNTEAFF. The CDR3, as DNA: TGTGCCAGCAGCTTAGCGGCAGGGAACACTGAAGCTTTCTTT. The chain joins TRBV7-9 to TRBJ1-1; D gene uncertain. Trimming took off 0 bases at V and 1 base at J, with 6 bases between the two ends. Germline lookup yields CDR1 SEHNR and CDR2 FQNEAQ (reference sequence). The CDR3 loop spans 14 amino acids.

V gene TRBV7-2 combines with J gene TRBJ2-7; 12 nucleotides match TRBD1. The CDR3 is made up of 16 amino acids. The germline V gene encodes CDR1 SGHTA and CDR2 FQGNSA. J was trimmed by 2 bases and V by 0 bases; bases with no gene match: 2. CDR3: CASSLAGQGAPYEQYF. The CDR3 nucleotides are TGTGCCAGCAGCTTAGCGGGACAGGGGGCACCCTACGAGCAGTACTTC.

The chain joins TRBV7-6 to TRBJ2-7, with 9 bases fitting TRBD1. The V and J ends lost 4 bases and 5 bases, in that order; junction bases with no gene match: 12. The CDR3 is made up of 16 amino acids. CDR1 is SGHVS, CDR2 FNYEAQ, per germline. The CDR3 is CASSSPWGQGAHEQYF. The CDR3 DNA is TGTGCCAGCAGCTCTCCATGGGGACAGGGAGCCCACGAGCAGTACTTC.